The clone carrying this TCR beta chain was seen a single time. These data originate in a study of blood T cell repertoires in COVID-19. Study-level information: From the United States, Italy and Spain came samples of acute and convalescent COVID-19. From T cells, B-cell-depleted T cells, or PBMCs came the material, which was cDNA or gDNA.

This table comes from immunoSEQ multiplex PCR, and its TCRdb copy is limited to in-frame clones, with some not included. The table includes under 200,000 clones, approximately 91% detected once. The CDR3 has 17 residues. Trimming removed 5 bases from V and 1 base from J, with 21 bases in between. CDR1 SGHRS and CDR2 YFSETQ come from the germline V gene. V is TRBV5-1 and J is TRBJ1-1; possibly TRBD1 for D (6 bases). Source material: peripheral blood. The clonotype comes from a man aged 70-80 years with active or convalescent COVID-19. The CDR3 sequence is CASRPRGPTGANTEAFF. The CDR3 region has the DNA TGCGCCAGCAGACCTAGGGGCCCGACAGGAGCGAACACTGAAGCTTTCTTT.